This T cell receptor (beta chain) originates from a study of T cells after yellow fever vaccination. Looking at the study overall: SMART-Seq v4 Ultra Low Input prepared libraries from low-cell fractions. Study-wide results and limits: Re-detected after boosting: most primary clones, about 96% of CD4 and 80% to 90% of CD8. Weaker overall was a secondary response that nonetheless peaked faster, on day 5 versus 15.

This clonotype showed up many times. As yet, its antigen is unknown. The authors made TCR cDNA by 5'RACE template switching, adding a universal primer site and UMIs. Via MiXCR, TCRdb re-called the 5' RACE reads, giving one row per CDR3 protein. The sample includes around 300,000 distinct CDR3 sequences, approximately 4.3% of them seen just once. Deletions cut 5 bases from V and 6 bases from J, with 7 bases between. The V gene's germline CDR1 is SGHRS and CDR2 YFSETQ. CDR3 size: 11 residues. The receptor's source is a man younger than 35 who received the YFV17D yellow fever vaccine. The chain uses TRBV5-1 and TRBJ2-3; D remains ambiguous. The sample was PBMCs, taken 15 days after the yellow fever booster vaccination. This CDR3 reads CASRSRDTQYF. CDR3 DNA: TGCGCCAGCAGGTCACGGGATACGCAGTATTTT.